Sequencing of this T cell receptor (beta chain) was carried out in a study of identical twins (dated by TCRdb to between 2015 and 2016). Study-level background: TCR alpha and beta repertoires from monozygotic twins, unrelated adults of various ages and cord blood were deep-sequenced to test whether fetal clonotypes persist. Replicate twin experiments were performed at different times using different library preparation protocols to rule out contamination. General findings and caveats noted by the study authors: In monozygotic twins, recombination models systematically underestimated out-of-frame TCR alpha sharing, but the models matched the sharing seen between unrelated individuals. Out-of-frame TCR alpha sequences shared between twins showed an excess of low generation-probability sequences compared with coincidental sharing between unrelated individuals. A weaker excess of twin sharing was found in beta out-of-frame sequences because the signal-to-noise ratio was lowered by fewer shared sequences. Conclusions relied on cross-sectional statistical analysis, since the same donors could not be followed over many years. Fewer insertions were carried by abundant cord blood beta clonotypes, a similar but weaker trend appeared in young adult naive repertoires, and no such trend appeared in memory repertoires. Invariant T cells such as MAIT and iNKT could partly confound zero-insertion analyses, although diverse VJ usage argued against such confounding for most clonotypes.

Every donor was a healthy Caucasian. This clonotype was seen a handful of times. The antigen it recognizes is unknown. The input lacks base qualities; no much larger clone sits a single base away. From cysteine to phenylalanine, the CDR3 is 13 amino acids long. Only CDR3 DNA remains: 39 bases, in frame from the first base. The CDR1 and CDR2 encoded by the germline V gene (reference sequence) are DFQATT and SNEGSKA. The library was generated by 5' RACE. TCRdb names Illumina HiSeq 2000 as the instrument used. A universal primer binding site was introduced by template switching, and a unique molecular identifier was present in the final cDNA, enabling accurate counting of TCR cDNA molecules. First-strand cDNA for TCR alpha and beta chains was synthesized from specific primers in the conserved constant-segment region. To control for contamination, every cDNA library was double barcoded, receiving both a SMART-Mk sample barcode and Illumina barcodes. Two successive PCR steps introduced TruSeq adapter sequences along with Illumina sample barcodes. Sequencing of the TCR alpha and beta cDNA libraries was done on the Illumina HiSeq platform using custom primers. The paper's data handling went like this. MiGEC was used to process raw reads and extract unique molecular identifiers, and MiXCR was used to find CDR3 positions. For each individual, recombination models were inferred using an EM algorithm with the repgenHMM and IGoR tools. Shared clonotype analysis was performed with the tcR package in R, normalizing sharing by the product of cloneset sizes. Out-of-frame nonproductive sequences were analyzed to study raw recombination free of thymic and clonal selection effects. TCRdb itself trimmed the public reads at Q25 with fastp, ran MiXCR and retained productive beta chains. Each CDR3 protein gets just one entry, which takes the most common genes and DNA from the rows behind it. In this record, the V and J calls reflect TCRdb's handling and not the investigators' own analysis. Present in this sample are around 1.7 million distinct CDR3 sequences, around 29% of which were seen just once. Of the sample, under 0.35% falls within the top ten clones.

This receptor was identified in a newborn girl in good health. Specimen: cord blood. This sequence uses TRBV20-1 and TRBJ1-6, with no confidently assigned D gene. The CDR3 reads as follows: CATGSSNRESLHF. The bases read TGCGCAACGGGGTCCTCAAATCGAGAATCCCTCCACTTT.